The 7 T cell receptor beta chains listed next were all sequenced from one sample in a study of T cell repertoires in cytomegalovirus infection (dated by TCRdb to about 2019). The listed sequencing device is Illumina HiSeq 1500. TCRdb handled the public reads itself, with Q25 trimming in fastp and clone calling in MiXCR, and kept productive beta chains. One record per CDR3 amino acid sequence lists the most common genes and DNA. In this sample the table shows some 600,000 distinct CDR3 sequences, approximately 24% of which occur a single time. The top ten clones comprise approximately 8.2% of the sample. The sequenced sample consisted of CD8+ T cells from PBMCs. These receptors all stem from a human donor in good health (CMV status not recorded). Some clones in this sample may be carry-over from other donors' samples.

In its sample, this clonotype was seen many times. The chain uses TRBV6-2 or TRBV6-3 and TRBJ2-2, with a weak D call TRBD2 (6 bases). V lost 2 bases and J lost 5, with 12 bases in between. Germline V lookup: CDR1 MNHEY, CDR2 SVGEGT. This CDR3 has 15 residues. This CDR3 is CASSYEEGTTGELFF. For the CDR3, the DNA is TGTGCCAGCAGTTACGAGGAGGGGACGACCGGGGAGCTGTTTTTT.

This chain connects TRBV6-8 to TRBJ1-4, with D unclear. The CDR3 runs 15 residues. CDR1 MNHGY and CDR2 SAAAGT come from the germline V gene. Trimming stripped 5 bases from V and 4 bases from J, with 14 bases between. Written as DNA, the CDR3 is TGTGCCAGCAGTGACCGAGACCCTTTTAATGAAAAACTGTTTTTT. Amino acids: CASSDRDPFNEKLFF.

This sequence joins TRBV20-1 and TRBJ2-7; 9 positions agree with TRBD1. Germline V gives CDR1 DFQATT, CDR2 SNEGSKA (reference sequence). V shed 1 base and J 3 bases; nucleotides not matched to a gene: 4. This CDR3 contains 14 residues. The CDR3 DNA sequence: TGCAGTGCTAGAGCCGAGGACAGGGGCTACGAGCAGTACTTC. Amino acids: CSARAEDRGYEQYF.

The chain couples TRBV4-3 to TRBJ2-3; 8 positions match TRBD1. The CDR3 has 17 residues. The V gene's germline CDR1 is LGHNA and CDR2 YSLEER. V shed 2 bases, J shed 1 base, and the junction held 8 bases outside the gene matches. CDR3 nucleotide sequence: TGCGCCAGCAGCCAAACGCCGGGACAGGCACGCACAGATACGCAGTATTTT. As protein: CASSQTPGQARTDTQYF.

This clonotype has only a few counts. The chain combines TRBV25-1 with TRBJ1-2; D gene ambiguous. CDR1 and CDR2 (germline): MGHDK, SYGVNS. V was pared by 0 bases and J by 3 bases, with 8 bases between. The CDR3 runs 14 residues. CDR3: CASSEYRTDYGYTF. CDR3 bases: TGTGCCAGCAGTGAATATAGGACGGACTATGGCTACACCTTC.

J is TRBJ2-1 and V is TRBV4-1; a weak D match, TRBD1 (5 bases). Germline CDR1 MGHRA, CDR2 YSYEKL. Trimming took 0 bases from V and 4 from J, leaving 10 bases between them. The CDR3 totals 15 residues. The CDR3 coding sequence is TGCGCCAGCAGCCAAGAGGGGCCTAATTACAATGAGCAGTTCTTC. Translating gives CASSQEGPNYNEQFF.

This chain uses TRBV7-6 with TRBJ2-1; TRBD2 matches 7 bases. Losses at the gene ends were 5 bases for V and 9 bases for J; bases not matched to a gene: 13. The CDR3 has 15 amino acids. The germline V gene has CDR1 SGHVS and CDR2 FNYEAQ. CDR3 region: CASSTNGRGVFEQFF. The DNA of the CDR3 is TGTGCCAGCAGCACTAACGGCCGGGGGGTTTTTGAGCAGTTCTTC.